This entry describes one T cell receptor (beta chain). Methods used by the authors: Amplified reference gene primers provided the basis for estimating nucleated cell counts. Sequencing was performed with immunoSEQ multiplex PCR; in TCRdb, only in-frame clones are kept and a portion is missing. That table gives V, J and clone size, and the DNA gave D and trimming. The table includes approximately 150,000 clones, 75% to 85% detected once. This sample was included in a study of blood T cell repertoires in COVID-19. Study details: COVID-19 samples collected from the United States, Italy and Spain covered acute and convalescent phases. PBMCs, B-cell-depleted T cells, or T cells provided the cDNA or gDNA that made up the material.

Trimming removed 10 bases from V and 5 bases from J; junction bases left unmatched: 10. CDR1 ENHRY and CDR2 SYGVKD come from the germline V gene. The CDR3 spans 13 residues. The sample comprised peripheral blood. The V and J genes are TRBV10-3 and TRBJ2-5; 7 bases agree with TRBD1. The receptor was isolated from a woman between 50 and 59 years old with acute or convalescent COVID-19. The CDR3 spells CATGGTARETQYF. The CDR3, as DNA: TGTGCCACTGGTGGGACAGCAAGGGAGACCCAGTACTTC.